Below are 2 T cell receptor beta chains sequenced from a single sample in a study of T cell responses to AZD1222 COVID-19 vaccine. TCRdb keeps only in-frame clones here, not all; method: immunoSEQ multiplex PCR. The table records 200,000 or so clones, about 94% of them present only once. Specimen: peripheral blood, collected on day 0 of AZD1222 vaccination. The receptors derive from an adult in good health.

This clone appeared a single time. The chain recombines TRBV7-3 with TRBJ2-7; D may be TRBD1 (7 bases). V was clipped by 5 bases and J by 11 bases, with 22 bases between them. The CDR3 is 14 residues long. CDR1 is SGHTA, CDR2 FQGTGA, per germline. CDR3 region: CASSPGQVGGLKYF. In DNA, the CDR3 is TGTGCCAGCAGCCCCGGACAGGTGGGGGGCTTGAAGTACTTC.

V usage is TRBV9 and J usage is TRBJ1-2; the match to TRBD1 covers 8 bases. After removal of 3 bases from V and 2 bases from J, the junction contained 9 bases not matched to a gene. Germline CDR1 reads SGDLS; CDR2 reads YYNGEE. The CDR3 totals 16 residues. The DNA for the CDR3 is TGTGCCAGCAGCGACGGGACAGGCCGGGCCAACTATGGCTACACCTTC. This sequence encodes CASSDGTGRANYGYTF.